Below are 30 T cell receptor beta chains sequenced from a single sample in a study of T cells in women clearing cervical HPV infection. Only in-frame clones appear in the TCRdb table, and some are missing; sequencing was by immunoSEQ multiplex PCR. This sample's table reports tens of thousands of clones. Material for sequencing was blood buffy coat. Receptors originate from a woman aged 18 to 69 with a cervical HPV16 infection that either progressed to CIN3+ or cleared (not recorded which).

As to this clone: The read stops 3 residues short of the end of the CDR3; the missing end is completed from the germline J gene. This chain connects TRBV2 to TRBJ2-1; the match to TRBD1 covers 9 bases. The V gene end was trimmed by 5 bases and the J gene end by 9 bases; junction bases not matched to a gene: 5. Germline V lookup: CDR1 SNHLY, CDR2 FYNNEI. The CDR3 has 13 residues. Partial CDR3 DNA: TGTGCCAGCAGTTCACAGGGGGCCGGTGAG. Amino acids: CASSSQGAGE. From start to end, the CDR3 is CASSSQGAGEQFF.

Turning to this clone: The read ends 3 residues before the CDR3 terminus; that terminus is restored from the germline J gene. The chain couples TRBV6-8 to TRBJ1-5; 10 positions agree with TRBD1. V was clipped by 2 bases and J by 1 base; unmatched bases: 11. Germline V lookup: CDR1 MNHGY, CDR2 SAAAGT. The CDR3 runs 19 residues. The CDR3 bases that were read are TGTGCCAGCAGTTACCCCCTCCGGGACAGGGGAAGAAGCAATCAGCCC. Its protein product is CASSYPLRDRGRSNQP. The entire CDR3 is CASSYPLRDRGRSNQPQHF.

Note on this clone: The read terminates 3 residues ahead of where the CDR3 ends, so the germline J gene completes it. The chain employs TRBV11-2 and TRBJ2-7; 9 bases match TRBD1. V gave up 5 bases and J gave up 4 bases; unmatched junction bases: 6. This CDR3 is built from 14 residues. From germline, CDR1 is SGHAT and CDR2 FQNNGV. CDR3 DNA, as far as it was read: TGTGCCAGCAGCAGATCCGGGACAGGGTACGAG. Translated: CASSRSGTGYE. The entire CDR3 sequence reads CASSRSGTGYEQYF.

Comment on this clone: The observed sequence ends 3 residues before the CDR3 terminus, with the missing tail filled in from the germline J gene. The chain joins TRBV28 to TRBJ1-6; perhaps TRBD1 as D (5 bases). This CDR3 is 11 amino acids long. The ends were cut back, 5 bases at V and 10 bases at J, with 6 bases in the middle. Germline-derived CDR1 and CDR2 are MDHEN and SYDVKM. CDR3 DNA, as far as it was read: TGTGCCAGCAGTCAGGGCTCACCC. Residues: CASSQGSP. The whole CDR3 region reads CASSQGSPLHF. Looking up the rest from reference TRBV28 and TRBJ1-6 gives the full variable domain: DVKVTQSSRYLVKRTGEKVFLECVQDMDHENMFWYRQDPGLGLRLIYFSYDVKMKEKGDIPEGYSVSREKKERFSLILESASTNQTSMYLCASSQGSPLHFGNGTRLTVT.

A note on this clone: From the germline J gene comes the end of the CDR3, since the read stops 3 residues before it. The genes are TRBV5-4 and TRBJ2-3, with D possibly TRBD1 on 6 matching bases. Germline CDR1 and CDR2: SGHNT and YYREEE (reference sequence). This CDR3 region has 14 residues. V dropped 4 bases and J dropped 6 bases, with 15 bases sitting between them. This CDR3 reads CASSPRTTGDTQYF. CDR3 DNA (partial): TGTGCCAGCAGCCCCCGGACGACAGGCGATACG.

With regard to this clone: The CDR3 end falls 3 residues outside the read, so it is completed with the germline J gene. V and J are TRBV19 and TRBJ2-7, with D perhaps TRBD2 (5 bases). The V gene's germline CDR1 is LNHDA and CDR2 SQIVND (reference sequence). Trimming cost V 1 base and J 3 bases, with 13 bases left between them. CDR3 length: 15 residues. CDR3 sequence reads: CASSIVGVGLYEQYF. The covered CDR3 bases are TGTGCCAGTAGTATAGTCGGCGTCGGACTCTACGAG.

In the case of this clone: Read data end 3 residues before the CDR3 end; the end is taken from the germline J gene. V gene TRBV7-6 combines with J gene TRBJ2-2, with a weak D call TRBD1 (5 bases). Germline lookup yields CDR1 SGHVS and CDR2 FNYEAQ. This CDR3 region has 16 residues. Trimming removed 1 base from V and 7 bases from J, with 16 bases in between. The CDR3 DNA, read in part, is TGTGCCAGCAGCTTAGAGATCAGGGTAGGAGACGGGGAG. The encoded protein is CASSLEIRVGDGE. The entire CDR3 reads CASSLEIRVGDGELFF.

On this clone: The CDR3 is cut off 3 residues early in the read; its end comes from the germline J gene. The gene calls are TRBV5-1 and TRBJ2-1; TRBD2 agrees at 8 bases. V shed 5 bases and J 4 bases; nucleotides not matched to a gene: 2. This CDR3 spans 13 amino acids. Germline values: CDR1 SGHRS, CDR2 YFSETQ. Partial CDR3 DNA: TGCGCCAGCAGTAGCGGGGCATACAATGAG. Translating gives CASSSGAYNE. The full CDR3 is CASSSGAYNEQFF.

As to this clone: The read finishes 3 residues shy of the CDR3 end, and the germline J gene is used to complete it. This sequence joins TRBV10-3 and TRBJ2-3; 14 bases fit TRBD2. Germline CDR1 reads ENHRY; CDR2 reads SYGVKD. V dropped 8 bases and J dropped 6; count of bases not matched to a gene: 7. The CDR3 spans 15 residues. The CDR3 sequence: CAIGATSGGADTQYF. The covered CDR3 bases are TGTGCCATCGGGGCGACTAGCGGGGGGGCTGATACG.

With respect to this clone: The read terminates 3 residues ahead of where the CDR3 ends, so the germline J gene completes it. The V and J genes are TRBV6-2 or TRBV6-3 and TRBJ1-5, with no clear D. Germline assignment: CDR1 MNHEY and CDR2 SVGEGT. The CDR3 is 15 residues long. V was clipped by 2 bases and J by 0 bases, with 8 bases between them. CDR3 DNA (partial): TGTGCCAGCAGTTACGTGCAGGTTAGCAATCAGCCC. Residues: CASSYVQVSNQP. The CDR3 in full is CASSYVQVSNQPQHF.

CDR3 region: CASSPRGGLGEQFF. CDR3 DNA, as far as it was read: TGTGCCAGCAGCCCTCGGGGGGGCCTCGGTGAG. This chain joins TRBV7-3 and TRBJ2-1, with 8 nucleotides matching TRBD2. The observed sequence ends 3 residues before the CDR3 terminus, with the missing tail filled in from the germline J gene. V lost 5 bases to trimming and J lost 9 bases; unmatched junction nucleotides: 9. CDR1 is SGHTA, CDR2 FQGTGA, per germline. The CDR3 totals 14 residues.

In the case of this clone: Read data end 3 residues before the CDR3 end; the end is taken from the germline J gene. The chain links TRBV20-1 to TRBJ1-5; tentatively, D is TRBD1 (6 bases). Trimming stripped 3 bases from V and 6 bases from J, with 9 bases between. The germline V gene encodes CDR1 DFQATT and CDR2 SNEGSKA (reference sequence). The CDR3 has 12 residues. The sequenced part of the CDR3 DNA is TGCAGTGCTAGCCCCAGGGGTCAGCCC. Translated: CSASPRGQP. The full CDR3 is CSASPRGQPQHF.

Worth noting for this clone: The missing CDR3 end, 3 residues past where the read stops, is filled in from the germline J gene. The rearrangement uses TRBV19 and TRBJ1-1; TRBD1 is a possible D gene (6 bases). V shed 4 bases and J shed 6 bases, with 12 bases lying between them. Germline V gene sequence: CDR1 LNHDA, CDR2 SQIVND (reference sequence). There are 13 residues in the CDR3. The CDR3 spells CASSTGDIPEAFF. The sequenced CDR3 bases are TGTGCCAGTAGTACCGGGGACATCCCTGAA.

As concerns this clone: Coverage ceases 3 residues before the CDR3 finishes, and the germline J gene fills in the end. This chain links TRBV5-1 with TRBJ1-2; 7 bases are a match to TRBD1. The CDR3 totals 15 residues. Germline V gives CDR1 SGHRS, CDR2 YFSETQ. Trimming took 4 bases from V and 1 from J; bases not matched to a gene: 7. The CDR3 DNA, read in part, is TGCGCCAGCAGCCTCCGGCAGGGGGTTAACTATGGC. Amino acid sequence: CASSLRQGVNYG. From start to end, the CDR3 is CASSLRQGVNYGYTF.

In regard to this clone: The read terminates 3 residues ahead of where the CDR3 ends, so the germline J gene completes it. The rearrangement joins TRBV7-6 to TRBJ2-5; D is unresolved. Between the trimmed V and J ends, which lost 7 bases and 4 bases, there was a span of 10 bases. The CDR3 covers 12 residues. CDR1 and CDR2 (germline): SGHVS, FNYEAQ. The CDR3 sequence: CASTHPGETQYF. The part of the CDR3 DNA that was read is TGTGCCAGCACCCACCCAGGAGAGACC.

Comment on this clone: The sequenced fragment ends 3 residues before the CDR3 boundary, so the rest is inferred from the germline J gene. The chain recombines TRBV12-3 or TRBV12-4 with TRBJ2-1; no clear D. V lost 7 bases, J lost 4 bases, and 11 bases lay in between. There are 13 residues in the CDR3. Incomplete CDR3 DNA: TGTGCCAGCACCCTAGGTAGATACAATGAG. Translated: CASTLGRYNE. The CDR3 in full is CASTLGRYNEQFF.

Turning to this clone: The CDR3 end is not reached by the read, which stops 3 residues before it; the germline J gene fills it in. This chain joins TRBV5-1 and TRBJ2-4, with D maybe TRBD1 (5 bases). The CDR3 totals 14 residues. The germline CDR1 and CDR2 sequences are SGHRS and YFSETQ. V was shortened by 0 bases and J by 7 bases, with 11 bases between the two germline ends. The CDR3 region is CASSLEAGWNIQYF. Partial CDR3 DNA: TGCGCCAGCAGCTTGGAGGCAGGGTGGAACATT.

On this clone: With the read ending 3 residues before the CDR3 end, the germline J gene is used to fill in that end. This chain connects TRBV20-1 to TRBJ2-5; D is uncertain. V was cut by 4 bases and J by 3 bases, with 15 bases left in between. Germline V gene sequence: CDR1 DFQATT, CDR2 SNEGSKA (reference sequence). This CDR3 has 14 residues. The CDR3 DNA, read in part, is TGCAGTGCTATCCCCAGTTTTGCCAAAGAGACC. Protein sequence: CSAIPSFAKET. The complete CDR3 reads CSAIPSFAKETQYF.

The CDR3 sequence is CASSLGQGFRYEQYF. The CDR3 bases that were read are TGTGCCAGCAGCTTAGGGCAGGGGTTCCGCTACGAG. V gene TRBV7-9 combines with J gene TRBJ2-7; perhaps TRBD1 as D (6 bases). The read is 3 residues too short to cover the CDR3 end, so that end is filled in from the germline J gene. This CDR3 contains 15 residues. The germline V and J ends were trimmed by 1 base and 3 bases, with 13 bases remaining between them. Germline CDR1 is SEHNR and CDR2 is FQNEAQ (reference sequence).

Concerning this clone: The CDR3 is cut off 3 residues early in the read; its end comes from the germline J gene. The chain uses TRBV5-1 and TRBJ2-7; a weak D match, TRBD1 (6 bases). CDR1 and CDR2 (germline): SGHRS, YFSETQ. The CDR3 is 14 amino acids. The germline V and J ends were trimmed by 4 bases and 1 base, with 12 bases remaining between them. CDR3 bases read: TGCGCCAGCAGCCTAACAGGACAGTCCTACGAG. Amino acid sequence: CASSLTGQSYE. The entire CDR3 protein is CASSLTGQSYEQYF.

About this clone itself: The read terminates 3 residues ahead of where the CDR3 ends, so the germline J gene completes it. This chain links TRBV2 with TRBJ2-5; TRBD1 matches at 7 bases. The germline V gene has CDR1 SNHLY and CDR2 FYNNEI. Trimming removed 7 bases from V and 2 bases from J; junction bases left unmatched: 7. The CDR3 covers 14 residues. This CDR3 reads CASNGQASQETQYF. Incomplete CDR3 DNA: TGTGCCAGCAATGGACAGGCATCTCAAGAGACC. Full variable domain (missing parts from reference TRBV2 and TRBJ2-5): EPEVTQTPSHQVTQMGQEVILRCVPISNHLYFYWYRQILGQKVEFLVSFYNNEISEKSEIFDDQFSVERPDGSNFTLKIRSTKLEDSAMYFCASNGQASQETQYFGPGTRLLVL.

Incomplete CDR3 DNA: TGCAGTGCTGCCTACGGGGGGGCCGTTAGCACAGATACG. Amino acids: CSAAYGGAVSTDT. In full, the CDR3 is CSAAYGGAVSTDTQYF. The chain is built from TRBV20-1 and TRBJ2-3; 8 nucleotides match TRBD2. The sequence runs out 3 residues before the end of the CDR3; the remainder is reconstructed from the germline J gene. This CDR3 region has 16 residues. The trim removed 5 bases at V and 0 bases at J, leaving 10 bases unmatched. Germline-derived CDR1 and CDR2 are DFQATT and SNEGSKA (reference sequence).

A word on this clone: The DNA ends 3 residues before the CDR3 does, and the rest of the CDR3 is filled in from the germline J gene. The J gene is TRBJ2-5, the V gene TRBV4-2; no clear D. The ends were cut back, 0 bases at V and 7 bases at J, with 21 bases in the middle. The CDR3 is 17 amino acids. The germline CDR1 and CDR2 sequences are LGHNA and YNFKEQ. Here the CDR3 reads CASSQETPQTPGGTQYF. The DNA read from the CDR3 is TGTGCCAGCAGCCAAGAAACCCCACAGACCCCCGGTGGGACC.

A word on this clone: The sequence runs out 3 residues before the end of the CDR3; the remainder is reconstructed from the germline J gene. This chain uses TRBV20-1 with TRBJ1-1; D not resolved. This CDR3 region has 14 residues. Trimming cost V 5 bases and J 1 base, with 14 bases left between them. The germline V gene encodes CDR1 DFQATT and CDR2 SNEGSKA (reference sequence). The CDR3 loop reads CSADSGVRNTEAFF. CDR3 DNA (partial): TGCAGTGCTGATTCCGGGGTCCGGAACACTGAA.

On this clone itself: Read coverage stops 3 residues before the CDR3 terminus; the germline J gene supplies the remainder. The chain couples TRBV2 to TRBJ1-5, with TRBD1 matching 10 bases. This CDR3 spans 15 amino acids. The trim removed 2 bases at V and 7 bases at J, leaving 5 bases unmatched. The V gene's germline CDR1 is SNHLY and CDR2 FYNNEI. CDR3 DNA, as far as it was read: TGTGCCAGCAGTGAAATCGGGACAGGGGCACAGCCC. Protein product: CASSEIGTGAQP. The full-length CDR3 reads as CASSEIGTGAQPQHF.

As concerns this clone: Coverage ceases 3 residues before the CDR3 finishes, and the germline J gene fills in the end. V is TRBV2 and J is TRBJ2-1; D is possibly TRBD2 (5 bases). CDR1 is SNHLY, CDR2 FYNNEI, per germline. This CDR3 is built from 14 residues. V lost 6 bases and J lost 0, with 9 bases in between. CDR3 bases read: TGTGCCAGCAGGTTAGCGAGCTCCTACAATGAG. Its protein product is CASRLASSYNE. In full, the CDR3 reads CASRLASSYNEQFF.

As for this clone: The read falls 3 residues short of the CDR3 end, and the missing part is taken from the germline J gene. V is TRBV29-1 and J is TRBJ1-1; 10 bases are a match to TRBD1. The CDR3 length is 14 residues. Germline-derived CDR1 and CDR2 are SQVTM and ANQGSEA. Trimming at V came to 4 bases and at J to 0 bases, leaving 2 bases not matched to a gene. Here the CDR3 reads CSVATGGVNTEAFF. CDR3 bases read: TGCAGCGTTGCGACAGGGGGCGTGAACACTGAA. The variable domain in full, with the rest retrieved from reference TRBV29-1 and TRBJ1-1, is SAVISQKPSRDICQRGTSLTIQCQVDSQVTMMFWYRQQPGQSLTLIATANQGSEATYESGFVIDKFPISRPNLTFSTLTVSNMSPEDSSIYLCSVATGGVNTEAFFGQGTRLTVV.

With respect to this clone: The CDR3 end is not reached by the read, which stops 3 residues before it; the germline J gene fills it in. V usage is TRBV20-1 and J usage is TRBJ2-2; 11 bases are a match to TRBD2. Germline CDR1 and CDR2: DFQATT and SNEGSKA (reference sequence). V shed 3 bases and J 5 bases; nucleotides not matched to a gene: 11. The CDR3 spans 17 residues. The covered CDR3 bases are TGCAGTGCTAGGGTCTCCTTAGCGGGGGGGAGGACCGGGGAG. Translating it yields CSARVSLAGGRTGE. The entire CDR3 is CSARVSLAGGRTGELFF.

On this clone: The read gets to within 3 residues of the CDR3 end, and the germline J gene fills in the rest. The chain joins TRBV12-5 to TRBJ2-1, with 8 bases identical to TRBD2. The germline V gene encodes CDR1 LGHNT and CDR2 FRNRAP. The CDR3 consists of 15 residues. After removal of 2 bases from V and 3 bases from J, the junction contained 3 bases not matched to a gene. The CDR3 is CASGLRRGDYNEQFF. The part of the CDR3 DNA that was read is TGTGCTAGTGGTTTGAGGCGGGGGGACTACAATGAG.

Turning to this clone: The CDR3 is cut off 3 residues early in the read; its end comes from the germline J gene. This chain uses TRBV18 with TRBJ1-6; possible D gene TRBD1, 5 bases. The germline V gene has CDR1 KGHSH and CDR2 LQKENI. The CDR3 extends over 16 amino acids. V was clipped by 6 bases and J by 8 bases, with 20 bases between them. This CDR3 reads CASSPTGRTIDSPLHF. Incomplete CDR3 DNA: TGTGCCAGCTCGCCTACAGGAAGGACAATAGATTCACCC.